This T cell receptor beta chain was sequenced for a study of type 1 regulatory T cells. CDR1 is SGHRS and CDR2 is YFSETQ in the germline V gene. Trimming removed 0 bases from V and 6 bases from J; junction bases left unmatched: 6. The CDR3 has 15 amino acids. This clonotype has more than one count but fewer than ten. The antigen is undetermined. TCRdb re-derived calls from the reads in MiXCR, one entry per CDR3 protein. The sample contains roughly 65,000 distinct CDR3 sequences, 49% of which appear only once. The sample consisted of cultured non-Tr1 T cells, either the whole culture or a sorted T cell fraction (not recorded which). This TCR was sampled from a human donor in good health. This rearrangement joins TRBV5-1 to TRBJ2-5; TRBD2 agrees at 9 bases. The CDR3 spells CASSLGAGGPKTQYF. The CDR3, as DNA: TGCGCCAGCAGCTTGGGTGCGGGGGGGCCGAAGACCCAGTACTTC. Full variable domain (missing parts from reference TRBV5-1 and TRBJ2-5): KAGVTQTPRYLIKTRGQQVTLSCSPISGHRSVSWYQQTPGQGLQFLFEYFSETQRNKGNFPGRFSGRQFSNSRSEMNVSTLELGDSALYLCASSLGAGGPKTQYFGPGTRLLVL.